These T cell receptor beta chains were read from a single sample in a study of T cell responses to AZD1222 COVID-19 vaccine. Data came from immunoSEQ multiplex PCR; TCRdb stores just in-frame clones and leaves some out. The sample has about 120,000 clones; about 92% are singletons. The material was peripheral blood, obtained on day 0 of AZD1222 vaccination. The source is an adult in good health. Each CDR3 is given with its conserved first and last residue. The order of the fields is CDR3 DNA, CDR3 protein, V gene, D gene, clone size, J gene. D genes are given only for firm matches. Clone size is shown for a subset of rows, as once, few, many or a class of expanded clone.

TGTGCCAGCAGCTACGACAGTAGGGAGCTGTTTTTT | CASSYDSRELFF | TRBV11-3 | . | . | TRBJ2-2
TGTGCCAGCCAGGCTACTAGCGGGTTCCCCTACAATGAGCAGTTCTTC | CASQATSGFPYNEQFF | TRBV28 | TRBD2 | . | TRBJ2-1
TGTGCCAGCAGCGATACGGGGGGGCGCAGGTATGGCTACACCTTC | CASSDTGGRRYGYTF | TRBV14 | . | . | TRBJ1-2
TGCGCCAGCAGTGAAGGTGACAGAAATGAAGCTTTCTTT | CASSEGDRNEAFF | TRBV10-1 | . | . | TRBJ1-1
TGTGCCAGCAGCTTACTAGGTGGCGCGGATTATGGCTACACCTTC | CASSLLGGADYGYTF | TRBV7-9 | . | . | TRBJ1-2
TGTGCCAGCAGCCCCGCAACTAATGAAAAACTGTTTTTT | CASSPATNEKLFF | TRBV5-6 | . | . | TRBJ1-4
TGTGCCAGTCGATCAGGACAGCACTCTGGAAACACCATATATTTT | CASRSGQHSGNTIYF | TRBV2 | . | . | TRBJ1-3
TGCGCCAGCAGCTTGGGGTCAGGGATTGGCTATGGCTACACCTTC | CASSLGSGIGYGYTF | TRBV5-1 | . | once | TRBJ1-2
TGCGCCAGCAGCCAAGAATCCTGGGGGTACACTGAAGCTTTCTTT | CASSQESWGYTEAFF | TRBV4-1 | . | . | TRBJ1-1
TGTGCCAGCAGCATCCGACCTTACGGCCTACGAGAAAAACTGTTTTTT | CASSIRPYGLREKLFF | TRBV27 | . | . | TRBJ1-4
TGTGCCAGCAGCTTAGATCTTGATTCTAATGAAAAACTGTTTTTT | CASSLDLDSNEKLFF | TRBV7-6 | . | . | TRBJ1-4